The rows below give T cell receptor beta chains drawn from one sample of a study of beta chain features in type 1 diabetes. Only in-frame clones appear in the TCRdb table, and some are missing; sequencing was by immunoSEQ multiplex PCR. This repertoire shows fewer than 250,000 clones, about 63% found once; its top ten account for approximately 0.053%. Sequencing was carried out using naive CD4+ T cells from blood. The receptor set was obtained from a man between 25 and 39 years old in good health. The CDR3 runs from the conserved cysteine through the conserved F or W. Fields, in order: V gene, CDR3 length, CDR3 protein.

TRBV11-2 | 16 | CASSPTSGGVTDTQYF
TRBV30 | 17 | CAWSAQRTGISGNTIYF
TRBV4-2 | 15 | CASSPSSGSAYEQYF
TRBV18 | 15 | CASSQSESHGDTQYF
TRBV28 | 17 | CASSTGGWDESSYEQYF
TRBV29-1 | 12 | CSVLGQNTEAFF
TRBV10-3 | 15 | CAISISRTGEETQYF
TRBV6-1 | 15 | CASSLGQGITYEQYF
TRBV29-1 | 11 | CSVAQGYEQYF
TRBV30 | 11 | CAWSRGDTQYF
TRBV5-1 | 13 | CASSLGGTGELFF
TRBV2 | 12 | CASSEQGDGYTF
TRBV9 | 13 | CASSLAYYNEQFF
TRBV6-5 | 13 | CASSYWRGETQYF
TRBV29-1 | 16 | CSVETYATPGTDTQYF
TRBV11-2 | 14 | CASSLVTWQETQYF
TRBV30 | 15 | CAWSVGLAGADTQYF
TRBV5-1 | 15 | CASSLGTKDPDTQYF
TRBV30 | 13 | CAWTGLVEKTQYF
TRBV30 | 16 | CAWSVEGTSGRYKQFF
TRBV20-1 | 11 | CSAGVYNEQFF
TRBV29-1 | 13 | CSVESSVTDTQYF